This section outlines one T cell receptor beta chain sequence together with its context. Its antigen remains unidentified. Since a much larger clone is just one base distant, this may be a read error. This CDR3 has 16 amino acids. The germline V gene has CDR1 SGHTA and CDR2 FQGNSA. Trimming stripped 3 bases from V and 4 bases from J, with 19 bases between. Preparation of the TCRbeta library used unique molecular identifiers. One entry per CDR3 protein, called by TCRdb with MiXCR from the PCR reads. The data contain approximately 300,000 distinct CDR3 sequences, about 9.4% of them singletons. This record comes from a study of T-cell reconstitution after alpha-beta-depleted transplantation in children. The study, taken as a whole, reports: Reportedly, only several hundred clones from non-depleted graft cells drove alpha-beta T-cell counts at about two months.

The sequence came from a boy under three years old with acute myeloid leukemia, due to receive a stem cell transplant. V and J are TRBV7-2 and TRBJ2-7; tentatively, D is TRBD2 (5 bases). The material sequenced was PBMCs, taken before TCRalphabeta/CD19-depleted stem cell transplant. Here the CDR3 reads CASSFRPTGNGYEQYF. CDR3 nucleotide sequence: TGTGCCAGCAGCTTCAGGCCGACGGGGAACGGGTACGAGCAGTACTTC.